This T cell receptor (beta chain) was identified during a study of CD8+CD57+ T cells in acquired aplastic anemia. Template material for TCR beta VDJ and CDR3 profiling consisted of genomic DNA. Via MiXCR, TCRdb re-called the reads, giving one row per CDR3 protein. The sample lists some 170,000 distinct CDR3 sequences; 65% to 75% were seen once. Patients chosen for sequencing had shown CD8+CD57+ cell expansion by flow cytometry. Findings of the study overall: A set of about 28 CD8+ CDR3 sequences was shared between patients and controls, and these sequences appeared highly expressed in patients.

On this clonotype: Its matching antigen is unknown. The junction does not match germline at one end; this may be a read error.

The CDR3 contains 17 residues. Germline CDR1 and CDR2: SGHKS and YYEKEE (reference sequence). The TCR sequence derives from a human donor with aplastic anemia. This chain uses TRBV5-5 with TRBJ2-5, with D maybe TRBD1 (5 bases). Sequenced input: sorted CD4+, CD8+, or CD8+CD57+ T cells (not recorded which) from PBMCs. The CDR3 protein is CASSLGLSVGYQETQYF. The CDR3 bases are TGCGCCAGCAGCTTGGGGCTAAGCGTTGGGTACCAAGAGACCCAGTACTTC.